Listed below are T cell receptor beta chains from one sample, sequenced in a study of shared clonotypes between healthy human individuals. The data were produced by immunoSEQ multiplex PCR, yet TCRdb's version contains in-frame clones alone and is incomplete. The data contain over 800,000 clones, 90% to 95% of them singletons. Sequenced: naive CD8+ T cells sorted from blood. The receptors derive from a young man in good health. Both conserved end residues are part of each CDR3. D genes are given only for firm matches. Not all rows give a size; the values are once, few, many and, for expanded clones, a class.

TRBJ2-7 TRBV28 TRBD2 . TGTGCCAGCAGTAACTCGGGACTAGCGGGAGTATGGTCCTACGAGCAGTACTTC CASSNSGLAGVWSYEQYF
TRBJ2-1 TRBV11-3 TRBD2 . TGTGCCAGCAGCCGACTAGCGGGAAACAATGAGCAGTTCTTC CASSRLAGNNEQFF
TRBJ1-1 TRBV7-9 TRBD1 . TGTGCCAGCAGTTCTACAGGGGGGCACACTGAAGCTTTCTTT CASSSTGGHTEAFF
TRBJ2-7 TRBV7-8 . . TGTGCCAGCAGCGCGGAAATTTTTGCGTCGTTCTACGAGCAGTACTTC CASSAEIFASFYEQYF
TRBJ2-7 TRBV7-8 . . TGTGCCAGCAGCTTAGGAAGTTTCCGACAGCCTTTAAATCCCGAGCAGTACTTC CASSLGSFRQPLNPEQYF
TRBJ2-7 TRBV5-6 . . TGTGCCAGCAGCTTGGAGCAGGGACTTTACGAGCAGTACTTC CASSLEQGLYEQYF
TRBJ1-1 TRBV5-1 . . TGCGCCAGCAGCCTACAGACAGAGAACACTGAAGCTTTCTTT CASSLQTENTEAFF
TRBJ2-7 TRBV28 . . TGTGCCAGCAGTTTAATCTATGAGCAGTACTTC CASSLIYEQYF
TRBJ2-7 TRBV5-1 TRBD1 once TGCGCCAGCAGCTTGTTCAGGGGGCAAGCCTACGAGCAGTACTTC CASSLFRGQAYEQYF
TRBJ2-5 TRBV27 . . TGTGCCAGCAGTTTACTGGGATCGGAAGAGACCCAGTACTTC CASSLLGSEETQYF
TRBJ2-1 TRBV19 . . TGTGCCAGTAGTATAGTTAAGTCGGGCTACAATGAGCAGTTCTTC CASSIVKSGYNEQFF
TRBJ2-3 TRBV5-4 TRBD2 . TGTGCCAGCAGCTTGGGGGGCGGGAGGGCAGATACGCAGTATTTT CASSLGGGRADTQYF
TRBJ2-7 TRBV27 . . TGTGCCAGCAGCCTCCGATCCGAGTACGAGCAGTACTTC CASSLRSEYEQYF
TRBJ2-1 TRBV6-5 . . TGTGCCAGCAGTCCTCCGGGAGTGAGCAATGAGCAGTTCTTC CASSPPGVSNEQFF
TRBJ1-1 TRBV10-3 . . TGTGCCATCAGCGGGACCCAACAGATGAACACTGAAGCTTTCTTT CAISGTQQMNTEAFF
TRBJ1-1 TRBV18 TRBD1 . TGTGCCAGCTCTCCGACAGGGGCTCCTGAAGCTTTCTTT CASSPTGAPEAFF
TRBJ2-2 TRBV9 TRBD2 . TGTGCCAGCAGCGTCCAAAGGGGGGAGCGGGAGGGCCGAACCGGGGAGCTGTTTTTT CASSVQRGEREGRTGELFF
TRBJ1-5 TRBV5-6 . . TGTGCCAGCAGCTTGGGCGGGGCCAATCAGCCCCAGCATTTT CASSLGGANQPQHF
TRBJ2-5 TRBV9 TRBD2 . TGTGCCAGCAGCGCCGGACTAGCTGGACGAGAGACCCAGTACTTC CASSAGLAGRETQYF
TRBJ2-7 TRBV28 . . TGTGCCAGCAGTTTACTTAGACTAGATAACGAGCAGTACTTC CASSLLRLDNEQYF
TRBJ1-5 TRBV2 . . TGTGCCAGCAGTGAGAGTTTAACGGAAGATCAGCCCCAGCATTTT CASSESLTEDQPQHF
TRBJ2-1 TRBV10-3 TRBD2 . TGTGCCATCAGTGAGGGACTAGCGGGAATCAATGAGCAGTTCTTC CAISEGLAGINEQFF
TRBJ2-7 TRBV5-1 . . TGCGCCAGCAGAAGAGACGGGGAGTACTACGAGCAGTACTTC CASRRDGEYYEQYF
TRBJ1-1 TRBV27 . once TGTGCCAGCAGACTGGGACATCTTAACACTGAAGCTTTCTTT CASRLGHLNTEAFF
TRBJ2-1 TRBV19 . . TGTGCCAGTTCAGAAGGCACCTACAATGAGCAGTTCTTC CASSEGTYNEQFF
TRBJ1-2 TRBV2 . . TGTGCCAGCACTGAAGGGGGATATTATGGCTACACCTTC CASTEGGYYGYTF
TRBJ1-5 TRBV6-5 . . TGTGCCAGCAGCCCTATGAACAATCAGCCCCAGCATTTT CASSPMNNQPQHF
TRBJ2-5 TRBV10-3 TRBD1 . TGTGCCATCAGTGATGTGTTGGGACAGGGATCAGAGACCCAGTACTTC CAISDVLGQGSETQYF
TRBJ2-1 TRBV7-9 . . TGTGCCAGCAGTTCAACCTACAATGAGCAGTTCTTC CASSSTYNEQFF
TRBJ2-3 TRBV7-9 TRBD2 . TGTGCCAGCAGCCCGGGACTAGCCACCTTGGTAGATACGCAGTATTTT CASSPGLATLVDTQYF
TRBJ2-1 TRBV7-9 TRBD1 . TGTGCCAGCAGCTTAGCGACAGGGCGCTACAATGAGCAGTTCTTC CASSLATGRYNEQFF
TRBJ2-1 TRBV7-9 TRBD2 . TGTGCCAGCAGTGGGGGGGATGAGCAGTTCTTC CASSGGDEQFF
TRBJ2-7 TRBV5-4 . . TGTGCCAGCAGCTCCGGGACTCCTCTCGAAGAGCAGTACTTC CASSSGTPLEEQYF
TRBJ2-7 TRBV7-8 . . TGTGCCAGCAGACCAGAGACAGCAGAAAGCTACGAGCAGTACTTC CASRPETAESYEQYF
TRBJ2-1 TRBV6-5 TRBD2 . TGTGCCAGCAGTTATCAGCGGGAGCAAGGTGAGCAGTTCTTC CASSYQREQGEQFF
TRBJ1-2 TRBV30 . . TGTGCCTGGACTCAGGACAGAACTGGCTACACCTTC CAWTQDRTGYTF
TRBJ2-3 TRBV7-2 . . TGTGCCAGCAGCTTATGGGAGGCAGATACGCAGTATTTT CASSLWEADTQYF
TRBJ2-2 TRBV30 TRBD1 . TGTGCCTGGTACAATGACAGGGGTTGGACCGGGGAGCTGTTTTTT CAWYNDRGWTGELFF
TRBJ2-3 TRBV9 TRBD2 once TGTGCCAGCAGCTCTGAGGGGACTAGCGGTGTATCTAGCACAGATACGCAGTATTTT CASSSEGTSGVSSTDTQYF
TRBJ2-3 TRBV5-4 . . TGTGCCAGCAGCTTGGACGGGAAGATAGATACGCAGTATTTT CASSLDGKIDTQYF
TRBJ2-7 TRBV7-2 . . TGTGCCAGCAGCTTTACCCCAAGGGGGAACAACTACGAGCAGTACTTC CASSFTPRGNNYEQYF
TRBJ2-7 TRBV10-2 . . TGCGCCAGCAGCGATACTCCCGCTCCGTCCTACGAGCAGTACTTC CASSDTPAPSYEQYF
TRBJ2-7 TRBV27 . . TGTGCCAGCAGTTTATCCCACAGCTACGAGCAGTACTTC CASSLSHSYEQYF
TRBJ2-7 TRBV15 TRBD2 . TGTGCCACCAGTTTAAGCGGGAACTCCTACGAGCAGTACTTC CATSLSGNSYEQYF
TRBJ2-7 TRBV5-1 TRBD2 . TGCGCCAGCAGCTTGGAACCCGGGACTAGCGGCTCCTACGAGCAGTACTTC CASSLEPGTSGSYEQYF
TRBJ2-7 TRBV9 TRBD1 . TGTGCCAGCAGCGTAGGGACAGGCGGCGAGCAGTACTTC CASSVGTGGEQYF